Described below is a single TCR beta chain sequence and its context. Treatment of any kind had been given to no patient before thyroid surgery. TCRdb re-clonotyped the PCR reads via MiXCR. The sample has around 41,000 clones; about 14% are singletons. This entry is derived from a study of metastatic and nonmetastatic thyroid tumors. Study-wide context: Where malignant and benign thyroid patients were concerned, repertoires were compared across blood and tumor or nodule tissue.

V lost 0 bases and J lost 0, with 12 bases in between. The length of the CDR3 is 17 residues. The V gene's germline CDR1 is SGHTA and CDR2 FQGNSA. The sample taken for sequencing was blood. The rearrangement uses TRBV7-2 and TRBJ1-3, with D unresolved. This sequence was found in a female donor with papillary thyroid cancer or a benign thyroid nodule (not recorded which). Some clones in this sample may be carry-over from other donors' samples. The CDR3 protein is CASSLARGQSSGNTIYF. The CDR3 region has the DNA TGTGCCAGCAGCTTAGCAAGAGGGCAGAGCTCTGGAAACACCATATATTTT. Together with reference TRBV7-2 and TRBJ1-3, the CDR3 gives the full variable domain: GAGVSQSPSNKVTEKGKDVELRCDPISGHTALYWYRQSLGQGLEFLIYFQGNSAPDKSGLPSDRFSAERTGGSVSTLTIQRTQQEDSAVYLCASSLARGQSSGNTIYFGEGSWLTVV.